Each of the 14 T cell receptor beta chains below was sequenced from the same sample in a study of OX40 agonist ivuxolimab in advanced cancers. Clones were read by immunoSEQ multiplex PCR, and TCRdb kept only the in-frame ones, dropping some. The sample lists roughly 93,000 clones, 90% to 95% occurring once. Sequencing used CD4+ or CD8+ T cells sorted from blood, obtained in a trial of the OX40 agonist ivuxolimab. The receptors shown here come from an adult with an advanced solid tumor such as melanoma, head and neck, liver or kidney cancer.

The V call is TRBV7-8, the J call TRBJ2-7; no clear D gene. V was pared by 0 bases and J by 2 bases, with 17 bases between. CDR3 size: 17 residues. Germline-derived CDR1 and CDR2 are SGHVS and FQNEAQ. The CDR3 bases are TGTGCCAGCAGCTTAGCGATTATGAAGGTCGTAGCCTACGAGCAGTACTTC. Its protein is CASSLAIMKVVAYEQYF. Based on the CDR3 plus reference TRBV7-8 and TRBJ2-7, the full variable domain is GAGVSQSPRYKVAKRGQDVALRCDPISGHVSLFWYQQALGQGPEFLTYFQNEAQLDKSGLPSDRFFAERPEGSVSTLKIQRTQQEDSAVYLCASSLAIMKVVAYEQYFGPGTRLTVT.

V usage is TRBV25-1 and J usage is TRBJ1-1; D not resolved. The CDR3 is made up of 13 amino acids. Germline values: CDR1 MGHDK, CDR2 SYGVNS. V was cut by 3 bases and J by 8 bases, with 13 bases left in between. The CDR3 bases are TGTGCCAGCAGTGAGTTCATCGGCGGCGAAGCTTTCTTT. Its translation: CASSEFIGGEAFF.

The chain employs TRBV5-4 and TRBJ1-3; possible D gene TRBD1, 5 bases. The V and J ends lost 0 bases and 4 bases respectively, with 11 bases between them. CDR1 is SGHNT and CDR2 is YYREEE in the germline V gene (reference sequence). The CDR3 has 15 amino acids. The CDR3 reads CASSLVGGSGNTIYF. In DNA, the CDR3 is TGTGCCAGCAGCTTGGTGGGGGGTTCCGGAAACACCATATATTTT.

This chain links TRBV19 with TRBJ2-3; maybe TRBD2 (6 bases). In germline, CDR1 is LNHDA, CDR2 SQIVND (reference sequence). The V and J ends lost 6 bases and 3 bases respectively, with 13 bases between them. This CDR3 spans 14 amino acids. The CDR3 coding sequence is TGTGCCAGTAGGGGGACGGCGGGGACAGATACGCAGTATTTT. It codes for CASRGTAGTDTQYF.

The chain recombines TRBV21-1 with TRBJ1-1. TRBV21-1 corresponds to a pseudogene. This CDR3 contains 16 residues. CDR3 region: CASSKILRGLNTEAFF. Written as DNA, the CDR3 is TGTGCCAGCAGCAAAATTTTGCGGGGCTTGAACACTGAAGCTTTCTTT.

This chain uses TRBV5-4 with TRBJ2-4, with TRBD2 matching over 7 bases. This CDR3 is 14 amino acids long. V lost 4 bases and J lost 4; bases outside the gene matches: 5. Germline V gene lookup returns CDR1 SGHNT and CDR2 YYREEE (reference sequence). The CDR3 DNA sequence: TGTGCCAGCAGCGCCCCGGGACTAAAAAACATTCAGTACTTC. This translates into CASSAPGLKNIQYF.

The rearrangement joins TRBV5-1 to TRBJ2-3; 9 nucleotides line up with TRBD2. The CDR3 covers 14 residues. With 6 bases clipped from V and 5 bases from J, the junction kept 7 bases outside the gene matches. Germline V gene data show CDR1 as SGHRS and CDR2 as YFSETQ. The CDR3 DNA is TGCGCCAGCATGGCGGGAGGGCCACAAGATACGCAGTATTTT. Its protein product is CASMAGGPQDTQYF.

J is TRBJ2-3 and V is TRBV5-1; 8 bases agree with TRBD2. Germline trimming cut 3 bases from V and 4 bases from J; bases unmatched to any gene: 4. The CDR3 extends over 14 amino acids. Germline lookup yields CDR1 SGHRS and CDR2 YFSETQ. In DNA form, the CDR3 reads TGCGCCAGCAGCTCGGGACTAGTCTCAGATACGCAGTATTTT. It specifies CASSSGLVSDTQYF.

The chain recombines TRBV7-2 with TRBJ2-6; D is tentatively TRBD1 or TRBD2 (5 bases each). The CDR3 totals 13 residues. The V and J ends lost 8 bases and 4 bases respectively, with 9 bases between them. Looked up from germline, CDR1 is SGHTA and CDR2 is FQGNSA. This CDR3 is CASGTRGANVLTF. The CDR3 region has the DNA TGTGCCAGCGGGACGAGGGGGGCCAACGTCCTGACTTTC.

The chain has TRBV6-5 and TRBJ2-6, with TRBD1 matching over 8 bases. Germline V CDR1 and CDR2: MNHEY, SVGAGI. The CDR3 has 15 amino acids. V shed 7 bases, J shed 2 bases, and the junction held 4 bases outside the gene matches. The CDR3 DNA follows: TGTGCCAGCAACTCACAGGGGGCTGGGGCCAACGTCCTGACTTTC. Translating gives CASNSQGAGANVLTF.

This chain links TRBV7-8 with TRBJ1-1; 7 nucleotides line up with TRBD1. The CDR3 totals 14 residues. CDR1 and CDR2 (germline): SGHVS, FQNEAQ. Trimming removed 5 bases from V and 1 base from J; junction bases left unmatched: 4. For the CDR3, the DNA is TGTGCCAGCAGCCAAGGGACAGCGAACACTGAAGCTTTCTTT. As protein: CASSQGTANTEAFF.

V gene TRBV19 combines with J gene TRBJ1-5; TRBD1 matches at 7 bases. This CDR3 comprises 14 residues. Per the germline V gene, CDR1 is LNHDA and CDR2 is SQIVND (reference sequence). The V and J ends lost 8 bases and 2 bases, in that order; junction bases with no gene match: 6. CDR3 region: CASGGGSGNQPQHF. As DNA, the CDR3 is TGTGCCAGTGGAGGGGGCTCCGGCAATCAGCCCCAGCATTTT. The whole variable domain, remainder taken from reference TRBV19 and TRBJ1-5, is DGGITQSPKYLFRKEGQNVTLSCEQNLNHDAMYWYRQDPGQGLRLIYYSQIVNDFQKGDIAEGYSVSREKKESFPLTVTSAQKNPTAFYLCASGGGSGNQPQHFGDGTRLSIL.

The CDR3 DNA reads as TGTGCCAGCAGCTTAACCGGTGACGAGCAGTACTTC. Translating gives CASSLTGDEQYF. The rearrangement links TRBV7-8 to TRBJ2-7; no firm D call. CDR3 length: 12 amino acids. The germline V gene encodes CDR1 SGHVS and CDR2 FQNEAQ. Trimming shortened V by 2 bases and J by 5 bases, and 7 bases separated the two germline ends.

The chain recombines TRBV9 with TRBJ2-3; D might be TRBD2 (6 bases). CDR3 length: 14 residues. CDR1 SGDLS and CDR2 YYNGEE come from the germline V gene. V dropped 3 bases and J dropped 2 bases, with 10 bases sitting between them. As DNA, the CDR3 is TGTGCCAGCAGCGGCGGGACTCACACAGATACGCAGTATTTT. Translation: CASSGGTHTDTQYF.